This T cell receptor beta chain was sequenced for a study of a mutant IDH1 vaccine in newly diagnosed glioma (TCRdb year 2021). Regarding the complete study: Across visits V03 through V10, patients got a total of eight vaccinations, given in weeks 1, 3, 5, 7, 11, 15, 19 and 23. Vaccination was initiated 4-6 weeks after radiotherapy alone, or concurrently with temozolomide cycles in the chemotherapy-containing groups. The roughly 34 treated patients were roughly 62% male and roughly 40% female, with a mean age of around 40 years. Prior to enrollment, standard therapy consisting of radiotherapy alone, temozolomide alone, or radiochemotherapy with temozolomide had been administered to patients, with the combination being received by most patients. Peripheral blood was collected at six visits: V03 (baseline), V05, V07, V10, V12 and V13. For exploratory analyses, 25 to 30 treated patients had longitudinal TCRB deep sequencing done wherever samples were available. Broad study findings and their caveats: The authors stated that sample limitations prevented analyses of patient blood samples from being reproduced. Selection of PBMC samples for TCRB deep sequencing was based on availability. Pseudoprogression appeared unrelated to alterations in the top peripheral T cell clonotypes detected by TCRB sequencing. Immune responses induced by the vaccine were seen in 93.3% of patients across multiple MHC alleles.

In regard to this clone: Its target antigen remains unknown. No quality values exist for individual bases; no much larger clone is one base distant.

The time point label on this specimen signifies: week 11, during vaccination. Every vaccine dose consisted of 300 ug of a 20-mer mutant IDH1 peptide in Montanide, administered subcutaneously together with topical imiquimod. All donors had newly diagnosed IDH1-mutant astrocytomas of WHO grade 3 or 4 that showed loss of nuclear ATRX. The samples were drawn from NOA16, a multicentre, single-arm, open-label phase I trial in Germany that tested a mutant IDH1 peptide vaccine in humans for the first time. The DNeasy Blood and Tissue Kit was used to extract genomic DNA from EDTA blood for TCRB sequencing. The CDR3 sequence holds 11 residues, the cysteine and phenylalanine included. CDR3 DNA only is kept here, 33 bases in frame from base 1. V is reduced by 2 bases and J by 4 bases, leaving a spacing of 3 bases between them. Taken from the germline V gene, the CDR1 and CDR2 loops are LGHNT and FRNRAP. The protocol used for the library was the immunoSEQ multiplex PCR assay. Following the manufacturer's protocol, the hsTCRB Kit was used to amplify rearranged TCR beta chain sequences. Sequencing of TCRB libraries was carried out on an Illumina MiSeq. Per the source publication's procedure: The kit vendor's proprietary platform handled demultiplexing, trimming and gene mapping. TCRdb mirrors the immuneACCESS table, restricted to in-frame sequences. Some clones are absent from its copies; in checked studies, under half trace to an unresolved V gene, and the reason for the others is unknown. Clonal size and the V and J genes are those of that table, whereas D and trimming came from the DNA. Across this sample there are about 64,000 clones, with approximately 84% seen only once. The ten largest clones take up about 8.2% of the sample.

The source was PBMCs, collected from a glioma patient whose treatment included an IDH1 peptide vaccine. This clonotype originated in a woman aged 45-65 years with glioma. In this chain, TRBV12-5 is recombined with TRBJ2-7, with no reliable assignment of the D segment. The nucleotides read TGTGCTAGTGGTTTGAGGTACGAGCAGTACTTC. It codes for CASGLRYEQYF.